The entry that follows covers one TCR beta chain sequence. Only in-frame clones appear in the TCRdb table, and some are missing; sequencing was by immunoSEQ multiplex PCR. The sample has fewer than 300,000 clones, around four fifths seen once; the top ten hold approximately 5.4%. The sample is drawn from a study of blood T cell repertoires in COVID-19. This CDR3 is built from 17 residues. From germline, CDR1 is MNHNS and CDR2 SASEGT. The ends lost 1 base at V and 9 bases at J; junction bases unmatched: 7. This chain uses TRBV6-1 with TRBJ2-1, with 15 bases lining up with TRBD2. Sequences were obtained from peripheral blood. The receptor was isolated from a man older than 75 with acute or convalescent COVID-19. As DNA, the CDR3 is TGTGCCAGCAGTGAAGTATTGGGACTAGCGGGGGGAAGTGAGCAGTTCTTC. It encodes CASSEVLGLAGGSEQFF.